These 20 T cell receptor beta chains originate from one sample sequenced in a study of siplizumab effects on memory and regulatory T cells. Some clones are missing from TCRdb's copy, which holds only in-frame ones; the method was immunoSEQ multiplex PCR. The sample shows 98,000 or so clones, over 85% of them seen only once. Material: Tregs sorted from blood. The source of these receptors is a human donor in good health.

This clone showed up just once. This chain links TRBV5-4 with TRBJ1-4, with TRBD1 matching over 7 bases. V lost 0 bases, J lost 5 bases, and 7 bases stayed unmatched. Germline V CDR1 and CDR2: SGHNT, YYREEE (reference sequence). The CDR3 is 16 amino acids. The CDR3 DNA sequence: TGTGCCAGCAGCTTGGTCGGCCGGGACAGCAATGAAAAACTGTTTTTT. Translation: CASSLVGRDSNEKLFF.

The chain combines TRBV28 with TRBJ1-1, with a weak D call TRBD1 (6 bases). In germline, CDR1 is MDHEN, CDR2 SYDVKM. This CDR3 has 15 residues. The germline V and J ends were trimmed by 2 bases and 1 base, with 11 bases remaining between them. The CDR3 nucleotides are TGTGCCAGCAGTTTAGCGGGACAACCGAACACTGAAGCTTTCTTT. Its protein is CASSLAGQPNTEAFF. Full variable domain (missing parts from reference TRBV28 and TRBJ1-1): DVKVTQSSRYLVKRTGEKVFLECVQDMDHENMFWYRQDPGLGLRLIYFSYDVKMKEKGDIPEGYSVSREKKERFSLILESASTNQTSMYLCASSLAGQPNTEAFFGQGTRLTVV.

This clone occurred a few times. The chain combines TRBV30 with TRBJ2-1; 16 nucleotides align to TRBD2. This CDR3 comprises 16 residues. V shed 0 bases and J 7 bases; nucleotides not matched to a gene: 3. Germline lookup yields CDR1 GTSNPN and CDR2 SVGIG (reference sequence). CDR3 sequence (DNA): TGTGCCTGGAGTGTGGGACTAGCGGGAGGGCTAAATGAGCAGTTCTTC. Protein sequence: CAWSVGLAGGLNEQFF.

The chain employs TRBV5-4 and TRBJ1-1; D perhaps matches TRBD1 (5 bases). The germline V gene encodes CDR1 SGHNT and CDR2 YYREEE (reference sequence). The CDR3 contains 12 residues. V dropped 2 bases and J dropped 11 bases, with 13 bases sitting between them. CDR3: CASSFEQASAFF. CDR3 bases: TGTGCCAGCAGCTTTGAACAGGCGTCGGCTTTCTTT.

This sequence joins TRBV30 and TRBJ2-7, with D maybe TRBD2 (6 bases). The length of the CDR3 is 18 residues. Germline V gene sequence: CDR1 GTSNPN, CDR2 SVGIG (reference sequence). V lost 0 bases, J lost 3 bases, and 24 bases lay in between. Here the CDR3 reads CAWSVYWGPGRENYEQYF. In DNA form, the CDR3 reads TGTGCCTGGAGTGTGTATTGGGGACCGGGACGGGAGAACTACGAGCAGTACTTC.

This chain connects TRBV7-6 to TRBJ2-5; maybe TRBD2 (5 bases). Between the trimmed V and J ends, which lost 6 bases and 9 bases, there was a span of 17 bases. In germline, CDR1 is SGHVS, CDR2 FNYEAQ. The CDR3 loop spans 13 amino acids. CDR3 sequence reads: CASSPDRFGAQYF. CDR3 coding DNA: TGTGCCAGCAGTCCCGATCGGTTCGGGGCCCAGTACTTC. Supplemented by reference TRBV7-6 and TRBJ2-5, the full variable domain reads GAGVSQSPRYKVTKRGQDVALRCDPISGHVSLYWYRQALGQGPEFLTYFNYEAQQDKSGLPNDRFSAERPEGSISTLTIQRTEQRDSAMYRCASSPDRFGAQYFGPGTRLLVL.

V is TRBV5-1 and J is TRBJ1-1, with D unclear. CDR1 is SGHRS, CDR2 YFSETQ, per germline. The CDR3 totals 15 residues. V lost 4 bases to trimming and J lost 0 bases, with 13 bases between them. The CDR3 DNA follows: TGCGCCAGCAGCAAGGTTGGTGATATGAACACTGAAGCTTTCTTT. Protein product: CASSKVGDMNTEAFF.

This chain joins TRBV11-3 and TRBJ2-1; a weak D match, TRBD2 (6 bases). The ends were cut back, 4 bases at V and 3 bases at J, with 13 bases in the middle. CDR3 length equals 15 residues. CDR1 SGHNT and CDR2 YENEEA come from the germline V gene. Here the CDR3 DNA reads TGTGCCAGCAGCTCACGTAGCGGACACTACAATGAGCAGTTCTTC. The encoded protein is CASSSRSGHYNEQFF.

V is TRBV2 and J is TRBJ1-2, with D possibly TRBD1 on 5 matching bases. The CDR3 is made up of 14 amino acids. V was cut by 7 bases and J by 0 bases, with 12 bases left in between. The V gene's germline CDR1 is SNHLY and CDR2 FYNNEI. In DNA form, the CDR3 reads TGTGCCAGCAACGGGGCAATTTCTAACTATGGCTACACCTTC. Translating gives CASNGAISNYGYTF.

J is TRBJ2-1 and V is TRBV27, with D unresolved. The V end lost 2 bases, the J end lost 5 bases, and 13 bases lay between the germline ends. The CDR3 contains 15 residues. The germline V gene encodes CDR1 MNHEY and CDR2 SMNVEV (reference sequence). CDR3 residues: CASSLVPETNNEQFF. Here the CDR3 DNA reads TGTGCCAGCAGTTTAGTGCCAGAAACTAACAATGAGCAGTTCTTC.

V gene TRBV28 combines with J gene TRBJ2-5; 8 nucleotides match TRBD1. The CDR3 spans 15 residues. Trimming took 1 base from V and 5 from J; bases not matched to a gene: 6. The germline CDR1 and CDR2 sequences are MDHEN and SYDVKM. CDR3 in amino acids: CASSLYGRGRETQYF. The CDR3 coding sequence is TGTGCCAGCAGTTTATACGGCAGGGGGCGCGAGACCCAGTACTTC.

The CDR3 nucleotides are TGTGCCACCAGCAGACCCGGGACAGGGGATAACTATGGCTACACCTTC. This gives the protein CATSRPGTGDNYGYTF. This chain uses TRBV15 with TRBJ1-2, with 10 bases that match TRBD1. There are 16 residues in the CDR3. The germline CDR1 and CDR2 sequences are LNHNV and YYDKDF (reference sequence). The V and J ends lost 2 bases and 1 base, in that order; junction bases with no gene match: 4.

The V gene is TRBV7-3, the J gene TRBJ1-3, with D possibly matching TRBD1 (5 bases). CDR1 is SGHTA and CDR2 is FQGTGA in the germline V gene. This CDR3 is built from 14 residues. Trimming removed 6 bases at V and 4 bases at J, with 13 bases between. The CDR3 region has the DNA TGTGCCAGCAGTTTGGGGCAGCCGGGAAACACCATATATTTT. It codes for CASSLGQPGNTIYF.

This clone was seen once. The CDR3 here is CASSSSTAPPNQPQHF. DNA for the CDR3: TGTGCCAGCAGCTCTTCGACAGCCCCTCCCAATCAGCCCCAGCATTTT. The V call is TRBV5-6, the J call TRBJ1-5; tentatively, D is TRBD1 (5 bases). V was clipped by 3 bases and J by 3 bases, with 16 bases between them. Germline CDR1 and CDR2: SGHDT and YYEEEE. The CDR3 extends over 16 amino acids.

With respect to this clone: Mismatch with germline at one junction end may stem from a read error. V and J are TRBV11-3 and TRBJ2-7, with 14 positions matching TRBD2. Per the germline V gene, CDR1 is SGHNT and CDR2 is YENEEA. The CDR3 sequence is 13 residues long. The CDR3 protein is CASTLPGLAGVNF. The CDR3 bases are TGTGCCAGCACCCTCCCGGGACTAGCGGGAGTGAACTTC.

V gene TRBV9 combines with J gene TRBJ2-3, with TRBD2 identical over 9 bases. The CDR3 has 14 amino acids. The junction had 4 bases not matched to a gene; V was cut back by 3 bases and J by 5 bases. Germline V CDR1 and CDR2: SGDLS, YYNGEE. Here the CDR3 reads CASSASGGRDTQYF. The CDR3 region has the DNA TGTGCCAGCAGCGCCAGCGGGGGGAGAGATACGCAGTATTTT.

CDR3 amino acids: CASSPEAGYYEQYF. The CDR3 coding sequence is TGTGCCAGCAGCCCCGAGGCGGGGTACTACGAGCAGTACTTC. The chain uses TRBV7-2 and TRBJ2-7, with D tentatively TRBD2 (6 bases). The germline CDR1 and CDR2 sequences are SGHTA and FQGNSA. The CDR3 extends over 14 amino acids. V lost 5 bases and J 3 bases, leaving 14 bases between the germline ends.

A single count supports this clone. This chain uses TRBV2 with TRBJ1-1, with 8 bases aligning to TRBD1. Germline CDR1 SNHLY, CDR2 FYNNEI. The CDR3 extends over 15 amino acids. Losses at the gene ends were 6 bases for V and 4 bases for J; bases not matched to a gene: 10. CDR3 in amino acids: CASSPSWTGSTEAFF. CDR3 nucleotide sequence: TGTGCCAGCAGCCCATCTTGGACAGGGTCCACTGAAGCTTTCTTT.

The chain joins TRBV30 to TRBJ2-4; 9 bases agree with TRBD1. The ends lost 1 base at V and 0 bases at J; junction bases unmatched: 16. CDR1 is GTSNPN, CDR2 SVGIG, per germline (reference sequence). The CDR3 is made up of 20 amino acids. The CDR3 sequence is CAWSGYGTGFRNRAKNIQYF. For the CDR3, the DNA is TGTGCCTGGAGTGGATATGGGACAGGGTTTCGGAACCGAGCCAAAAACATTCAGTACTTC.

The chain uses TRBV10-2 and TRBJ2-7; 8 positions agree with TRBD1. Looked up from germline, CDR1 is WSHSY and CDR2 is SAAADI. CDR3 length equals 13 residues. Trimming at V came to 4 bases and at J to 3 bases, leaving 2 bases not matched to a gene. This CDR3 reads CASSGGTGYEQYF. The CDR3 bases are TGCGCCAGCAGTGGTGGGACAGGCTACGAGCAGTACTTC.